This T cell receptor beta chain is from a study of T cell responses to AZD1222 COVID-19 vaccine. Remarks on this clone: Its specificity is not known.

Profiled with immunoSEQ multiplex PCR; TCRdb holds only in-frame clones, not every one. The table has about 180,000 clones, 85% to 95% seen once. Study findings and constraints: Breadth and depth of Spike-specific TCRs rose after two AZD1222 doses. There were mostly white British donors and more females than males, and clonal diversity was possibly underestimated. Seropositive status at baseline applied to only 5 or 6 AZD1222 recipients. Repertoires in all cases were sampled only once the peak T cell response had passed.

V shed 4 bases and J shed 1 base, with 15 bases lying between them. The CDR3 sequence is 16 residues long. The germline gives CDR1 SGHRS, CDR2 YFSETQ. The rearrangement links TRBV5-1 to TRBJ1-3, with D uncertain. Here the sequenced sample was peripheral blood, taken 28 days after the second dose of the MenACWY control vaccine. The origin of this receptor is an adult who received the MenACWY meningococcal vaccine as a control. The CDR3 region has the DNA TGCGCCAGCAGCCGTAGGCGGGCTAGTTCTGGAAACACCATATATTTT. Translating it yields CASSRRRASSGNTIYF.